Included here is one T cell receptor beta chain sequence, with context. Germline loops: CDR1 SGHRS, CDR2 YFSETQ. The CDR3 is made up of 16 amino acids. Trimming took 5 bases from V and 0 from J, leaving 12 bases between them. The data derive from a study of blood T cell repertoires in COVID-19. In the original analysis: For nucleated cells, counts were estimated from reference gene primer amplification. The data were produced by immunoSEQ multiplex PCR, yet TCRdb's version contains in-frame clones alone and is incomplete. That table furnishes V, J and clone size, whereas the DNA furnished D and trimming. The profile shows approximately 180,000 clones, 75% to 90% of them singletons.

This TCR was sampled from a man in his forties who had recovered from COVID-19. The sequencing input was PBMCs or T cells enriched from blood (not recorded which). The chain links TRBV5-1 to TRBJ2-6; D is unclear. The CDR3 protein is CASRAGPHSGANVLTF. For the CDR3, the DNA is TGCGCCAGCAGGGCAGGCCCGCACTCTGGGGCCAACGTCCTGACTTTC.